This T cell receptor (beta chain) was sequenced during a study of CD8+CD57+ T cells in acquired aplastic anemia. Study information: Sorted CD4+ and CD8+ cells gave an average of roughly 3.2 ug of DNA. Study results and caveats: Between patients and controls, CD8+ Simpson's diversity did not vary significantly. Researchers report that around 30 CD8+ CDR3 sequences appeared in both patients and controls.

Germline V gives CDR1 SQVTM, CDR2 ANQGSEA. V gave up 6 bases and J gave up 4 bases; unmatched junction bases: 6. The CDR3 covers 13 residues. About this clonotype itself: Its antigen is not known.

The template for TCR beta VDJ and CDR3 sequence profiling was genomic DNA. TCRdb ran MiXCR on the reads and lists one entry per CDR3 protein. The data hold around 400,000 distinct CDR3 sequences, with roughly 64% observed a single time. This clonotype was obtained from a human donor in good health, serving as a control. This chain joins TRBV29-1 and TRBJ1-2; 9 bases match TRBD1. What was sequenced was sorted CD4+, CD8+, or CD8+CD57+ T cells (not recorded which) from PBMCs. The CDR3 nucleotides are TGCAGCGTCAGGACAGGGGACGGCTATGGCTACACCTTC. Its protein product is CSVRTGDGYGYTF.